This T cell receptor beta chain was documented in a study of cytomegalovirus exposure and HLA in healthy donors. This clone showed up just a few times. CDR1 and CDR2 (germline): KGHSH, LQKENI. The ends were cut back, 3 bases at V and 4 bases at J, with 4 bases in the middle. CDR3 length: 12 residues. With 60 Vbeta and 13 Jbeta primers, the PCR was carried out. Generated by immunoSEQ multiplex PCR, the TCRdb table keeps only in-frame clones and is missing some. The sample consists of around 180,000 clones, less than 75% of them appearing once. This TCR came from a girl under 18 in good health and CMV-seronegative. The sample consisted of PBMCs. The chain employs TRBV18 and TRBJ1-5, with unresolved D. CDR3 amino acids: CASSPRNQPQHF. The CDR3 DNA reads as TGTGCCAGCTCACCGAGAAATCAGCCCCAGCATTTT.